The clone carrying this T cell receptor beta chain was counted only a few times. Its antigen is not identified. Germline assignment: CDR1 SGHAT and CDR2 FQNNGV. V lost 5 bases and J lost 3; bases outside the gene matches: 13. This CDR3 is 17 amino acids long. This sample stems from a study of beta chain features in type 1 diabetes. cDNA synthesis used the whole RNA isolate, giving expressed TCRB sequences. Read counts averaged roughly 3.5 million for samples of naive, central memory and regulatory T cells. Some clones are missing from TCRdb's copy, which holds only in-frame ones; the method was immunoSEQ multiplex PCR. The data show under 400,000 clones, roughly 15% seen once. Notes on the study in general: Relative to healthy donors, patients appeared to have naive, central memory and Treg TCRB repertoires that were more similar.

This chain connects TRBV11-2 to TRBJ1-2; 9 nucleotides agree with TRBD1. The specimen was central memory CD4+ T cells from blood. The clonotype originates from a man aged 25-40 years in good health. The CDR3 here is CASSPTLQGATHYGYTF. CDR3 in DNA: TGTGCCAGCAGCCCTACTTTACAGGGGGCGACCCACTATGGCTACACCTTC.